This T cell receptor beta chain derives from a study of blood T cell repertoires in COVID-19 (TCRdb year 2020). Broadly, across the study: Samples covering the acute and convalescent phases of COVID-19 were provided by collaborators in the United States, Italy and Spain. The prospective study material was composed of cDNA or gDNA derived from T cells, B-cell-depleted T cells, or PBMCs. Deeply sampled blood TCRbeta repertoires from subjects exposed to, actively infected with, or recovered from COVID-19 were included in the dataset. A freely available public database, intended as a resource for researchers studying the immune response to SARS-CoV-2, is where the repertoires were released. Samples came from the ongoing ImmuneRACE study (first 160 participants) plus 1,254 subjects from 6 global collaborators. Nearly every sample came with metadata listing a de-identified subject ID, COVID-19 status, age in years and sex. Where available, HLA class I and class II types were taken from metadata supplied by the sample provider and were not determined by assay-based typing.

TCRbeta CDR3 regions were amplified from genomic DNA using the immunoSEQ Assay, a bias-controlled multiplex PCR. Per the original workflow: Within the assay, amplification of reference gene primers was used to estimate how many nucleated cells each sample contained. To quantify the absolute abundance of each unique TCRbeta CDR3 rearrangement, sequence reads were collapsed and filtered. For each sample, productive Simpson clonality was calculated by taking the square root of Simpson's diversity index across productive rearrangements. TCRdb's version of the immuneACCESS table is confined to in-frame rearrangements and falls short of the full clone set. An unresolved V gene accounts for under half of the shortfall where checked; the remainder is of unknown origin. V, J and clone size derive from that table, while D and trimming were established from the DNA sequence. This sample holds 250,000 or so clones; 80% to 90% were observed only once. The top ten clones comprise over 3.5% of the sample.

V gives up 1 base and J gives up 11 bases, and the segment between their germline ends measures 15 bases. CDR3 length: 14 amino acids, cysteine to phenylalanine. Only the CDR3 DNA is retained, 42 bases long and in frame from the first base. CDR1 LGHDT and CDR2 YNNKEL are derived from the germline V gene (reference sequence). In the prospective study, participants were 18 to 89 years old, resided in fewer than 25 geographic areas of the United States, and were enrolled through a virtual design. Cohort assignment in the prospective study relied on participant-reported clinical history from a screening survey and a study questionnaire. Exposed participants had been in contact, within 2 weeks of entering the study, with a person who had a PCR-confirmed or clinician-diagnosed case of COVID-19. In the prospective study, mobile phlebotomists collected whole blood, serum and a nasopharyngeal or oropharyngeal swab from each participant. Over a 2-month period, participants in the prospective study had the option of providing additional blood draws and questionnaires. Before DNA extraction, prospective study blood samples were shipped either frozen or at room temperature.

What the authors observed across the whole study: The quantity of clinical and demographic metadata differed by source and by participant and was supplied without curation.

This clone was picked up one time. The antigen it binds to is not known. No base-level quality is on record; no much larger clone is a single base apart. This sequence was found in a woman under 40 who had been exposed to COVID-19. The sample consisted of PBMCs or T cells enriched from blood (not recorded which). The chain was built from TRBV3-1 (or the pseudogene TRBV3-2) and TRBJ1-3, with no D gene named confidently. Here is the DNA: TGTGCCAGCAGCCAAGGGGGAGGTGGCACAGCCATATATTTT. It is translated as CASSQGGGGTAIYF.